Below, one T cell receptor beta chain is given with its context. This receptor's antigen is unknown. No much larger clone exists at a distance of one base, and base qualities are not known. Trimming takes 0 bases from V and 2 bases from J, and the germline ends sit 10 bases apart. The CDR1 and CDR2 encoded by the germline V gene are KGHSH and LQKENI. Its CDR3 holds 15 amino acids, cysteine through phenylalanine. Only the CDR3 DNA stays, 45 bases, in frame from base 1. The immunoSEQ Assay, a bias-controlled multiplex PCR, was used to amplify TCRbeta CDR3 regions from genomic DNA. In the authors' own workflow: Within the assay, amplification of reference gene primers was used to estimate how many nucleated cells each sample contained. Sequence reads were collapsed and filtered to measure the absolute abundance of every unique TCRbeta CDR3 rearrangement. For each sample, productive Simpson clonality was calculated as the square root of Simpson's diversity index over productive rearrangements. Imported from immuneACCESS, the table was reduced by TCRdb to in-frame sequences with V and J called. These copies leave out some clones; in studies compared against another copy, an unresolved V gene accounts for under half, and the cause of the remainder is not known. V, J and clone size were drawn from that table, and D and trimming were deduced from the DNA. This sample has around 120,000 clones in its table, and roughly nine tenths of those were observed once. The ten largest clones capture less than 40% of the sample.

The sample originates from a study of blood T cell repertoires in COVID-19 (dated by TCRdb to 2020 to 2022). Background for the entire study: Collaborator samples came from the United States, Italy and Spain and covered acute and convalescent phases of COVID-19. The prospective study material was composed of cDNA or gDNA derived from T cells, B-cell-depleted T cells, or PBMCs. The dataset comprised deeply sampled blood TCRbeta repertoires from subjects exposed to, actively infected with, or recovered from COVID-19. The repertoires were released in a freely available public database meant as a resource for research on the immune response to SARS-CoV-2. The samples were drawn from the first 160 participants of the ongoing ImmuneRACE study and from 1,200 or so subjects provided by 6 global collaborators. Nearly every sample came with metadata listing a de-identified subject ID, COVID-19 status, age in years and sex. Where available, HLA class I and class II types were obtained from metadata supplied by the sample provider rather than from assay-based typing.

What the authors observed across the whole study: The quantity of clinical and demographic metadata differed by source and by participant and was supplied without curation.

Collaborating institutions collected whole blood in K2EDTA tubes following their own protocols. For TCRbeta analysis, collaborators shipped samples in one of three forms: frozen whole blood, isolated PBMCs, or DNA extracted from either of those sample types. The sequence was collected from a woman of 80 years or more with acute or convalescent COVID-19. The chain links TRBV18 with TRBJ1-2; the D gene cannot be named for sure. Material for sequencing was peripheral blood. CDR3 protein: CASSPPNNVNYGYTF. The nucleotides read TGTGCCAGCTCACCACCCAACAACGTAAACTATGGCTACACCTTC.